Presented here are 21 T cell receptor beta chains from one specimen sequenced in a study of T cell responses to AZD1222 COVID-19 vaccine. Produced via immunoSEQ multiplex PCR; TCRdb's table is partial and in-frame only. The table has about 140,000 clones, around 90% seen once. The sample in question was peripheral blood, obtained on day 0 of AZD1222 vaccination. These receptors all come from an adult in good health.

The chain is built from TRBV19 and TRBJ1-1, with 7 bases that match TRBD1. CDR3 length: 15 residues. Germline V gene lookup returns CDR1 LNHDA and CDR2 SQIVND (reference sequence). Trimming removed 4 bases from V and 1 base from J; junction bases left unmatched: 6. The CDR3 spells CASSTGQEKNTEAFF. CDR3 coding DNA: TGTGCCAGTAGTACTGGACAGGAGAAGAACACTGAAGCTTTCTTT.

This clone has only one observation. V and J are TRBV7-2 and TRBJ1-2; D not certain. The V end lost 3 bases, the J end lost 5 bases, and 13 bases lay between the germline ends. This CDR3 has 14 residues. Germline V lookup: CDR1 SGHTA, CDR2 FQGNSA. DNA of the CDR3: TGTGCCAGCAGCTTCGAGGGCAGACCATATGGCTACACCTTC. It is translated as CASSFEGRPYGYTF.

The V call is TRBV6-5, the J call TRBJ1-1; perhaps TRBD1 as D (6 bases). CDR1 and CDR2 from the germline V gene are MNHEY and SVGAGI. V dropped 5 bases and J dropped 0 bases, with 13 bases sitting between them. This CDR3 is 15 amino acids long. CDR3 amino acids: CASSRTVPMNTEAFF. The CDR3 nucleotides are TGTGCCAGCAGTAGGACAGTCCCAATGAACACTGAAGCTTTCTTT.

The chain joins TRBV4-3 to TRBJ1-3; D is perhaps TRBD1 (5 bases). CDR1 and CDR2 from the germline V gene are LGHNA and YSLEER. Trimming removed 1 base from V and 4 bases from J, with 17 bases in between. The CDR3 has 17 residues. CDR3 DNA: TGCGCCAGCAGCCAAGTGGCGGGGGGAAACTGGGGAAACACCATATATTTT. Its translation is CASSQVAGGNWGNTIYF.

On this clone itself: Other DNA sequences in this sample translate to the same CDR3. The chain uses TRBV24-1 and TRBJ2-2; the D is unclear. The V end was cut by 4 bases, the J end by 2 bases, with 1 base between. There are 12 residues in the CDR3. Germline V gene lookup returns CDR1 KGHDR and CDR2 SFDVKD. Written as DNA, the CDR3 is TGTGCCACCAGTGAAAACACCGGGGAGCTGTTTTTT. It yields the protein CATSENTGELFF.

J is TRBJ1-2 and V is TRBV28; the match to TRBD1 covers 7 bases. The CDR3 consists of 15 residues. With 3 bases clipped from V and 3 bases from J, the junction kept 7 bases outside the gene matches. CDR1 and CDR2 (germline): MDHEN, SYDVKM. CDR3 amino acids: CASSFPTGPDYGYTF. The CDR3, as DNA: TGTGCCAGCAGTTTCCCGACAGGGCCCGACTATGGCTACACCTTC.

The chain links TRBV4-2 to TRBJ1-6, with no clear D. The V end was cut by 4 bases, the J end by 5 bases, with 9 bases between. Germline V gene sequence: CDR1 LGHNA, CDR2 YNFKEQ. The CDR3 runs 14 residues. This chain's CDR3 is CASSPSINNSPLHF. CDR3 in DNA: TGTGCCAGCAGCCCCTCGATCAATAATTCACCCCTCCACTTT.

The chain is built from TRBV5-1 and TRBJ1-2; possible D gene TRBD1, 6 bases. This CDR3 spans 14 amino acids. V was clipped by 4 bases and J by 4 bases, with 14 bases between them. Looked up from germline, CDR1 is SGHRS and CDR2 is YFSETQ. The CDR3 DNA is TGCGCCAGCAGCCCGCCGACAGGAATCTATGGCTACACCTTC. Amino acids: CASSPPTGIYGYTF.

V is TRBV5-1 and J is TRBJ2-2; TRBD2 matches at 8 bases. The germline gives CDR1 SGHRS, CDR2 YFSETQ. Trimming took 4 bases from V and 3 from J; bases not matched to a gene: 8. The CDR3 length is 16 residues. The CDR3 sequence is CASSPDSGIYTGELFF. As DNA, the CDR3 is TGCGCCAGCAGCCCGGATAGCGGGATTTACACCGGGGAGCTGTTTTTT. Drawing the rest from reference TRBV5-1 and TRBJ2-2, the complete variable domain is KAGVTQTPRYLIKTRGQQVTLSCSPISGHRSVSWYQQTPGQGLQFLFEYFSETQRNKGNFPGRFSGRQFSNSRSEMNVSTLELGDSALYLCASSPDSGIYTGELFFGEGSRLTVL.

The chain has TRBV9 and TRBJ1-2; D ambiguous. The CDR3 spans 15 residues. The germline V and J ends were trimmed by 0 bases and 2 bases, with 11 bases remaining between them. Germline V lookup: CDR1 SGDLS, CDR2 YYNGEE. This chain's CDR3 is CASSVGGASNYGYTF. The CDR3 DNA is TGTGCCAGCAGCGTAGGAGGAGCCTCAAACTATGGCTACACCTTC.

V usage is TRBV6-2 or TRBV6-3 and J usage is TRBJ1-1, with D possibly being TRBD1 (6 bases). Trimming removed 5 bases from V and 3 bases from J, with 22 bases in between. Germline V gene sequence: CDR1 MNHEY, CDR2 SVGEGT. This CDR3 has 17 residues. CDR3 loop: CASSRTDLTEGDTEAFF. CDR3 nucleotides: TGTGCCAGCAGTCGGACAGACCTCACCGAGGGGGACACTGAAGCTTTCTTT.

This clone has only one observation. Within the sample, other DNA sequences also encode this same CDR3. The chain has TRBV2 and TRBJ1-2; D remains unclear. Trimming took off 4 bases at V and 3 bases at J, with 3 bases between the two ends. Germline V CDR1 and CDR2: SNHLY, FYNNEI. The CDR3 extends over 11 amino acids. Written as DNA, the CDR3 is TGTGCCAGCAGTGGACACTATGGCTACACCTTC. It is translated as CASSGHYGYTF.

The chain combines TRBV20-1 with TRBJ2-5; perhaps D is TRBD1 or TRBD2 (5 bases each). Germline-derived CDR1 and CDR2 are DFQATT and SNEGSKA (reference sequence). The CDR3 contains 11 residues. Trimming shortened V by 5 bases and J by 7 bases, and 11 bases separated the two germline ends. The DNA for the CDR3 is TGCAGTGCTCCCTATGGGGGGACCCAGTACTTC. This codes for CSAPYGGTQYF.

The chain couples TRBV12-3 or TRBV12-4 to TRBJ2-7; no firm D call. V shed 1 base and J shed 6 bases, with 10 bases lying between them. This CDR3 has 13 amino acids. CDR3 loop: CASSLGVALEQYF. DNA for the CDR3: TGTGCCAGCAGTTTAGGGGTAGCTCTCGAGCAGTACTTC.

The rearrangement joins TRBV2 to TRBJ2-1; 10 nucleotides match TRBD1. In germline, CDR1 is SNHLY, CDR2 FYNNEI. This CDR3 is built from 15 residues. V was clipped by 4 bases and J by 4 bases; unmatched bases: 4. The CDR3 coding sequence is TGTGCCAGCAGTGCAAGACAGGGGGCTTACAATGAGCAGTTCTTC. Translation: CASSARQGAYNEQFF.

This clone was seen a single time. The chain uses TRBV6-6 and TRBJ2-7, with a tentative D call TRBD1 (6 bases). The CDR3 has 16 amino acids. CDR1 and CDR2 (germline): MNHNY, SVGAGI (reference sequence). Deletions cut 2 bases from V and 2 bases from J, with 16 bases between. The CDR3 coding sequence is TGTGCCAGCAGTTACAGGCGGACAGTCCGGACCTACGAGCAGTACTTC. This translates into CASSYRRTVRTYEQYF.

This clone was observed many times. The rearrangement links TRBV13 to TRBJ1-1; a possible D gene is TRBD1 (6 bases). This CDR3 is built from 13 residues. V was shortened by 5 bases and J by 1 base, with 8 bases between the two germline ends. CDR1 PRHDT and CDR2 FYEKMQ come from the germline V gene (reference sequence). CDR3 sequence (DNA): TGTGCCAGCAGCCGCAGGGGGAACACTGAAGCTTTCTTT. Translation gives CASSRRGNTEAFF.

J is TRBJ2-3 and V is TRBV27, with 10 bases lining up with TRBD1. The CDR3 has 23 amino acids. The junction had 30 bases not matched to a gene; V was cut back by 7 bases and J by 2 bases. The V gene's germline CDR1 is MNHEY and CDR2 SMNVEV (reference sequence). The CDR3 is CASKDNYGLAAGQGIGDTDTQYF. The CDR3 DNA reads as TGTGCCAGCAAAGATAACTACGGCTTAGCTGCGGGACAGGGGATTGGGGACACAGATACGCAGTATTTT.

V is TRBV13 and J is TRBJ1-1; the match to TRBD1 covers 7 bases. The V gene end was trimmed by 6 bases and the J gene end by 1 base; junction bases not matched to a gene: 5. CDR3 size: 14 residues. CDR1 and CDR2 from the germline V gene are PRHDT and FYEKMQ (reference sequence). Here the CDR3 DNA reads TGTGCCAGCAGTTTCAGACAGGGGAACACTGAAGCTTTCTTT. Translating gives CASSFRQGNTEAFF.

This chain links TRBV28 with TRBJ2-1; D possibly corresponds to TRBD1 (6 bases). The CDR3 consists of 15 residues. Germline lookup yields CDR1 MDHEN and CDR2 SYDVKM. The germline V and J ends were trimmed by 4 bases and 0 bases, with 10 bases remaining between them. CDR3 sequence: CASSSTGLSYNEQFF. In nucleotides, the CDR3 is TGTGCCAGCAGTTCGACAGGACTCTCCTACAATGAGCAGTTCTTC.

The chain uses TRBV6-5 and TRBJ2-7; the D is unclear. Germline V gene data show CDR1 as MNHEY and CDR2 as SVGAGI. Trimming shortened V by 1 base and J by 0 bases, and 10 bases separated the two germline ends. The CDR3 covers 15 residues. As DNA, the CDR3 is TGTGCCAGCAGTTACTACAGTAGCTTCTCCTACGAGCAGTACTTC. This sequence encodes CASSYYSSFSYEQYF.